Ten or more counts support the clone carrying this T cell receptor (beta chain). CDR1 and CDR2 from the germline V gene are SGHTA and FQGTGA. This CDR3 has 13 amino acids. The J segment lost 9 bases and the V segment lost 4 bases, leaving 5 bases of the junction unmatched. This entry comes from a study of prognosis after radiotherapy for stage I lung cancer. Collection of peripheral blood, in a volume of roughly 6 milliliters, was performed at each of two time points. CDR3 of TCR beta was amplified from genomic DNA via a two-round multiplex PCR. Individual primers that were specific to each TRBV and TRBJ gene served in first-round PCR. A single record per CDR3 protein comes from TCRdb applying MiXCR to the multiplex PCR reads. The table records nearly 35,000 distinct CDR3 sequences, 32% of them present only once.

J is TRBJ2-1 and V is TRBV7-3; 8 bases map to TRBD2. Sequencing was performed on PBMCs, taken before or after stereotactic body radiation therapy (not recorded which). The clonotype comes from a donor aged 50 or older with non-small cell lung cancer. This CDR3 reads CASSSSAGAEQFF. The CDR3 DNA reads TGTGCCAGCAGCTCCTCAGCGGGGGCTGAGCAGTTCTTC.